This TCR beta chain emerged from a study of T cell responses to AZD1222 COVID-19 vaccine. This CDR3 has 15 amino acids. Trimming removed 0 bases at V and 0 bases at J, with 6 bases between. Germline CDR1 LNHNV, CDR2 YYDKDF (reference sequence). The assay was immunoSEQ multiplex PCR, and TCRdb's table has in-frame clones only and misses some. The sample consists of under 200,000 clones, around 92% of them appearing once. The TCR originated in an adult who received the AZD1222 COVID-19 vaccine. Here the sequenced sample was peripheral blood, taken 28 days after the second AZD1222 dose. The chain recombines TRBV15 with TRBJ1-5; D is unclear. In nucleotides, the CDR3 is TGTGCCACCAGCAGAGAGAGTTATAGCAATCAGCCCCAGCATTTT. It encodes CATSRESYSNQPQHF.